The present T cell receptor (beta chain) was sequenced within a study of regulatory T cells in long-lasting Graves disease. Study results and limitations: TRBV28 was favored in persistent disease, as were TRBJ1-2 and TRBJ2-5. Persistent patients shared more public clonotypes (around 2,500) than new patients (nearly 1,000).

Time point specified: persistent/refractory GD, antithyroid drugs over 5 years with positive TRAb. Following extraction of RNA from PBMCs, that RNA was used to make the TCR library. The patient group derived from an endocrinology department in Xi'an, China. The TCR beta library used iRepertoire HTBI primers with Arm-PCR amplification of CDR3. In the authors' workflow: Across samples, about 56 TRBV and more than twelve TRBJ segments were found. TCRdb re-analysed the multiplex PCR reads in MiXCR, keeping a single row per CDR3 protein. The V and J calls follow TCRdb's processing rather than the paper's. Of a few hundred thousand distinct CDR3 sequences listed, 20% to 25% are singletons. Trimming at V came to 0 bases and at J to 9 bases, leaving 8 bases not matched to a gene. The CDR3 contains 16 residues. Germline lookup yields CDR1 LGHDT and CDR2 YNNKEL (reference sequence). As for this clonotype: Its matching antigen is unknown.

This material consisted of peripheral blood mononuclear cells (PBMCs), taken when the disease was refractory, from a patient treated with antithyroid drugs. V and J are TRBV3-1 and TRBJ1-6, with 7 nucleotides matching TRBD1. The TCR sequence derives from a female donor with Graves disease. The chain's CDR3 is CASSQELRTGPSPLHF. The CDR3 nucleotides are TGTGCCAGCAGCCAAGAGCTGAGGACAGGACCTTCACCCCTCCACTTT.